This entry concerns a single T cell receptor beta chain. The antigen is undetermined. Amplified material comprised TCR beta CDR3 regions derived from RNA transcripts. First-round RT-PCR with HTBI primers preceded a second-round multiplex PCR. TCRdb reanalysed the multiplex PCR reads using MiXCR and keeps one entry per CDR3 protein. Here the sample spans about 1.2 million distinct CDR3 sequences, about 38% being singletons. Germline values: CDR1 SGHAT, CDR2 FQNNGV. The CDR3 has 16 residues. V dropped 5 bases and J dropped 0 bases, with 14 bases sitting between them. If patients had other autoimmune diseases, uncontrolled infections, pregnancy or lactation, they were excluded. The entry originates in a study of Graves' ophthalmopathy and Graves' hyperthyroidism. Overall study context: Stable hyperthyroid donors showed no ophthalmopathy during 18 months follow-up. Study-level points and caveats: Blood shared most expanded thyroid clonotypes above 0.001 frequency.

This chain joins TRBV11-2 and TRBJ1-3; D is unclear. The specimen sequenced was peripheral blood or thyroid tissue (not recorded which). The clonotype was recovered from an adult man with Graves' hyperthyroidism. CDR3 residues: CASSPNGRTSGNTIYF. CDR3 DNA sequence: TGTGCCAGCAGCCCGAATGGACGGACCTCTGGAAACACCATATATTTT. The full variable domain, completed using reference TRBV11-2 and TRBJ1-3, is EAGVAQSPRYKIIEKRQSVAFWCNPISGHATLYWYQQILGQGPKLLIQFQNNGVVDDSQLPKDRFSAERLKGVDSTLKIQPAKLEDSAVYLCASSPNGRTSGNTIYFGEGSWLTVV.